Listed below are T cell receptor beta chains from one sample, sequenced in a study of cytomegalovirus exposure and HLA in healthy donors. Sequenced by immunoSEQ multiplex PCR; TCRdb stores in-frame clones only, minus some. The sample has some 110,000 clones; around 80% are singletons. Sequences were obtained from PBMCs. The source is a young woman in good health and CMV-seronegative. CDR3s include the opening cysteine and the closing phenylalanine or tryptophan. D genes are given only for firm matches. Clone size is shown for a subset of rows, as once, few, many or a class of expanded clone.

NA	TRBV19	TRBJ2-1	NA	TGTGCCAGTAGTAAGTTGGTGGGAGTCTACAATGAGCAGTTCTTC	CASSKLVGVYNEQFF
NA	TRBV5-6	TRBJ2-7	NA	TGTGCCAGCAGCTTGAGAGTGTCCCACTACTACGAGCAGTACTTC	CASSLRVSHYYEQYF
NA	TRBV5-6	TRBJ1-2	TRBD1	TGTGCCAGCAGCTTTGGGACAGTAGCTAACTATGGCTACACCTTC	CASSFGTVANYGYTF
NA	TRBV19	TRBJ2-7	TRBD1	TGTGCCAGTAGTCAGGGACAGGGACAATCCTACGAGCAGTACTTC	CASSQGQGQSYEQYF
NA	TRBV5-6	TRBJ2-3	TRBD1	TGTGCCAGCAGCCGGACAGGGGGCACAGATACGCAGTATTTT	CASSRTGGTDTQYF
NA	TRBV4-2	TRBJ1-5	NA	TGTGCCAGCAGCCAGTACAGGGACCGCAATCAGCCCCAGCATTTT	CASSQYRDRNQPQHF
once	TRBV2	TRBJ2-7	TRBD1	TGTGCCAGCAGTGCGGGACAGGATTACGAGCAGTACTTC	CASSAGQDYEQYF
NA	TRBV5-4	TRBJ2-6	NA	TGTGCCAGCAGCTGGGAGTCTGGGGCCAACGTCCTGACTTTC	CASSWESGANVLTF
NA	TRBV5-1	TRBJ1-1	NA	TGCGCCAGCAGCTTGGAGGCAGGGAGGGTAGTCGCTGAAGCTTTCTTT	CASSLEAGRVVAEAFF
NA	TRBV7-9	TRBJ2-3	TRBD2	TGTGCCAGCAGCGCACTTAGCGGGGGGCCGGCAGATACGCAGTATTTT	CASSALSGGPADTQYF
NA	TRBV2	TRBJ2-2	TRBD1	TGTGCCAGCAGCCGGGACAGATACACCGGGGAGCTGTTTTTT	CASSRDRYTGELFF
NA	TRBV6-1	TRBJ2-1	TRBD1	TGTGCCAGCACCGGGGACAGAAGCTCCTACAATGAGCAGTTCTTC	CASTGDRSSYNEQFF
NA	TRBV11-2	TRBJ1-5	NA	TGTGCCAGCAGCTTTTCCCAGAATAGCAATCAGCCCCAGCATTTT	CASSFSQNSNQPQHF
NA	TRBV29-1	TRBJ1-1	TRBD1	TGCAGCGTCCACCTGGGACAGGGGGGTGAAGCTTTCTTT	CSVHLGQGGEAFF
few	TRBV5-5	TRBJ2-5	NA	TGTGCCAGCAGCTTCTTCCCCCTAGCGAGAGAGAGCCGTCAGACCCAGTACTTC	CASSFFPLARESRQTQYF
NA	TRBV9	TRBJ2-7	TRBD2	TGTGCCAGCAGCGCGGAGACTAGCGTACTATCCGAGCAGTACTTC	CASSAETSVLSEQYF
NA	TRBV9	TRBJ1-3	NA	TGTGCCAGCAGCGTAGATAGAGGGGGGGCAGCCAGAGGAAACACCATATATTTT	CASSVDRGGAARGNTIYF
NA	TRBV2	TRBJ1-2	TRBD1	TGTGCCAGCAGTGATGGGACAGGGTCGGCCTATGGCTACACCTTC	CASSDGTGSAYGYTF
NA	TRBV30	TRBJ1-5	NA	TGTGCCTGGGGAAAGGGAGGCAATCAGCCCCAGCATTTT	CAWGKGGNQPQHF
NA	TRBV7-3	TRBJ2-2	TRBD1	TGTGCCAGCAGCTCAACTACAGGGGTCCGGGAGCTGTTTTTT	CASSSTTGVRELFF
NA	TRBV4-1	TRBJ1-4	TRBD1	TGCGCCAGCAGCCAAACCGGGACAGATAATGAAAAACTGTTTTTT	CASSQTGTDNEKLFF
NA	TRBV7-3	TRBJ1-1	TRBD1	TGTGCCAGCAGCCTGGGACAGGGTAGGACTGAAGCTTTCTTT	CASSLGQGRTEAFF
NA	TRBV5-8	TRBJ2-7	TRBD1	TGTGCCAGCAGCGTCCGACAGGGGGCCTACGAGCAGTACTTC	CASSVRQGAYEQYF
NA	TRBV7-9	TRBJ2-5	NA	TGTGCCAGCAGCCCCAACCGGGGAGCGGTAGGAGAGACCCAGTACTTC	CASSPNRGAVGETQYF
NA	TRBV27	TRBJ2-5	NA	TGTGCCAGCAGTTCACTTCAAGAGACCCAGTACTTC	CASSSLQETQYF
NA	TRBV5-4	TRBJ2-6	NA	TGTGCCAGCAGCCTCGGGACTGCTGGGGCCAACGTCCTGACTTTC	CASSLGTAGANVLTF
NA	TRBV7-2	TRBJ2-1	TRBD2	TGTGCCAGCAGCCCTCCGGGACTAAGCTACAATGAGCAGTTCTTC	CASSPPGLSYNEQFF
once	TRBV19	TRBJ1-5	NA	TGTGCCAGTAGTCTTCAGGGGTGGGGACATAGCAATCAGCCCCAGCATTTT	CASSLQGWGHSNQPQHF
NA	TRBV6-1	TRBJ2-2	TRBD1	TGTGCCAGCAGTCCCGGGACAGGGTTCGCCGGGGAGCTGTTTTTT	CASSPGTGFAGELFF
once	TRBV30	TRBJ1-5	NA	TGTGCCTGGAACCCAATGCAGGGTCAGCCCCAGCATTTT	CAWNPMQGQPQHF
NA	TRBV19	TRBJ2-1	TRBD1	TGTGCCAGTAGTTTCTCCGGGACAGGGGCTAATGAGCAGTTCTTC	CASSFSGTGANEQFF
NA	TRBV5-6	TRBJ1-1	NA	TGTGCCAGCAGCTTGGGCCCGGGGGACGCTTTCTTT	CASSLGPGDAFF
NA	TRBV11-1	TRBJ1-2	NA	TGTGCCAGCAGTCCTGGGACTCGCTATGGCTACACCTTC	CASSPGTRYGYTF
NA	TRBV5-1	TRBJ1-1	NA	TGCGCCAGCAGCTTGGGCGGGTCTAACACTGAAGCTTTCTTT	CASSLGGSNTEAFF
NA	TRBV5-1	TRBJ2-1	NA	TGCGCCAGCAGCTTGGGCAGGCTTTCCTCCTACAATGAGCAGTTCTTC	CASSLGRLSSYNEQFF
NA	TRBV30	TRBJ1-2	TRBD1	TGTGCCTGGAGTGTACAGGGGATGGATGGCTACACCTTC	CAWSVQGMDGYTF
few	TRBV11-2	TRBJ2-1	NA	TGTGCCAGCAGCTTTTTCGGGGGCTCCTACAATGAGCAGTTCTTC	CASSFFGGSYNEQFF
NA	TRBV28	TRBJ2-7	TRBD2	TGTGCCCTGGGAGGGACTCCCCCCTACGAGCAGTACTTC	CALGGTPPYEQYF
NA	TRBV7-9	TRBJ2-1	NA	TGTGCCAGCAGCTTTCCGATGGGGGGGGCGAATGAGCAGTTCTTC	CASSFPMGGANEQFF
NA	TRBV2	TRBJ2-4	NA	TGTGCCAGCAGTCCCGGACACCGCCTAGCCAAAAACATTCAGTACTTC	CASSPGHRLAKNIQYF
NA	TRBV11-2	TRBJ1-3	TRBD1	TGCGCCAGCAGATCCCCCGGGACAGACTCTGGAAACACCATATATTTT	CASRSPGTDSGNTIYF
NA	TRBV10-3	TRBJ1-2	TRBD1	TGTGCCATCAGTGGTAACAGGGGGCAAGGCTACACCTTC	CAISGNRGQGYTF
NA	TRBV5-6	TRBJ2-5	TRBD2	TGTGCCAGCTCTCCACCCTGGGGGGGTCAAGAGACCCAGTACTTC	CASSPPWGGQETQYF
NA	TRBV5-1	TRBJ2-3	TRBD1	TGCGCCAGCAGCGAACAGGGGTACACCACAGATACGCAGTATTTT	CASSEQGYTTDTQYF
NA	TRBV20-1	TRBJ1-2	TRBD1	TGCAGTGCTACAGGGGGCGGCTACACCTTC	CSATGGGYTF
NA	TRBV4-3	TRBJ2-7	TRBD1	TGCGCCAGCAGCCAAGATCCCGACAGGGACGAGCAGTACTTC	CASSQDPDRDEQYF
NA	TRBV5-1	TRBJ2-3	TRBD2	TGCGCCAGCAGCTTGGTGGCTAGCGGTACAGATACGCAGTATTTT	CASSLVASGTDTQYF
few	TRBV4-1	TRBJ1-1	TRBD1	TGCGCCAGCAGCCAAGATAGGACAGGGAGAGACACTGAAGCTTTCTTT	CASSQDRTGRDTEAFF
once	TRBV7-9	TRBJ2-7	TRBD2	TGTGCCAGCAGCTTAGGCGGGTTGGGCGGGAGGAGCTCCTACGAGCAGTACTTC	CASSLGGLGGRSSYEQYF
few	TRBV4-2	TRBJ1-1	NA	TGTGCCAGCAGCCAAGATGCCCAGGCGAACACTGAAGCTTTCTTT	CASSQDAQANTEAFF
NA	TRBV14	TRBJ1-5	NA	TGTGCCAGCAGCCAAGCGGGGGGCCGCAATCAGCCCCAGCATTTT	CASSQAGGRNQPQHF
NA	TRBV30	TRBJ2-5	TRBD2	TGTGCCTGGAGGGAACCTAGCGGGAGTGTCGGGACCCAGTACTTC	CAWREPSGSVGTQYF
NA	TRBV2	TRBJ2-6	NA	TGTGCCAGCAGCCCGAGCTCTGGGGCCAACGTCCTGACTTTC	CASSPSSGANVLTF
NA	TRBV30	TRBJ1-3	NA	TGTGCCCACCGGGGGGTTTCCCAAAACACCATATATTTT	CAHRGVSQNTIYF
NA	TRBV11-1	TRBJ2-2	NA	TGTGCCAGCAGCCACAGCGGCGGGGAGCTGTTTTTT	CASSHSGGELFF
NA	TRBV5-6	TRBJ1-3	NA	TGTGCCAGCAGCTTGAGGGAGGCGAGCTCTGGAAACACCATATATTTT	CASSLREASSGNTIYF
NA	TRBV2	TRBJ1-3	TRBD1	TGTGCCAGCACTGCCGGGACAGCTGGAAACACCATATATTTT	CASTAGTAGNTIYF
NA	TRBV27	TRBJ2-7	TRBD1	TGTGCCAGCAGTCCCCTACGAGGGGGCAGGTCCCCCTACGAGCAGTACTTC	CASSPLRGGRSPYEQYF
NA	TRBV5-1	TRBJ1-1	TRBD1	TGCGCCAGCAGCTCGACAGGGGCACATATGAACACTGAAGCTTTCTTT	CASSSTGAHMNTEAFF
NA	TRBV23-1	TRBJ2-1	TRBD2	TGCGCCAGCAGTCAATCTAGGAGGGAGGGCTACAATGAGCAGTTCTTC	CASSQSRREGYNEQFF